Below are 15 T cell receptor beta chains sequenced from a single sample in a study of naive and memory T cell subsets. As for treatment: skin biopsy from PPD injection site in Mantoux-positive individual. Unsorted total RNA, roughly 1 to 1000 ng, was DNase treated before reverse transcription. For blood and skin samples, reverse transcription used TCR alpha and beta constant primers. TCRdb itself ran the UMI-ligation and nested PCR reads through MiXCR, one entry per CDR3 protein. The sample includes approximately 20,000 distinct CDR3 sequences, 8% to 10% of them seen just once. Sequenced material: skin, taken from a tuberculin skin test site. All receptors come from an adult in good health.

This clonotype was detected ten times or more. The genes are TRBV29-1 and TRBJ2-1; TRBD2 matches 8 bases. After removal of 8 bases from V and 4 bases from J, the junction contained 7 bases not matched to a gene. Germline assignment: CDR1 SQVTM and CDR2 ANQGSEA. The CDR3 is 13 amino acids. The CDR3 DNA reads TGCAGCTTGCGGGAGGACTATTACAATGAGCAGTTCTTC. It is translated as CSLREDYYNEQFF.

There are a few counts of this clonotype. This sequence joins TRBV7-9 and TRBJ1-4; D unresolved. V lost 9 bases to trimming and J lost 4 bases, with 18 bases between them. This CDR3 contains 15 residues. Per germline, CDR1 SEHNR and CDR2 FQNEAQ (reference sequence). The CDR3 sequence is CASQREDFHNEKLFF. The CDR3 DNA sequence: TGTGCCAGTCAAAGGGAGGACTTTCATAATGAAAAACTGTTTTTT. Filled out from reference TRBV7-9 and TRBJ1-4, the complete variable domain reads DTGVSQNPRHKITKRGQNVTFRCDPISEHNRLYWYRQTLGQGPEFLTYFQNEAQLEKSRLLSDRFSAERPKGSFSTLEIQRTEQGDSAMYLCASQREDFHNEKLFFGSGTQLSVL.

This clonotype occurred many times. The chain is built from TRBV6-1 and TRBJ2-2; TRBD2 aligns across 12 bases. This CDR3 contains 16 residues. CDR1 is MNHNS, CDR2 SASEGT, per germline. The V and J ends lost 1 base and 6 bases, in that order; junction bases with no gene match: 3. DNA for the CDR3: TGTGCCAGCAGTGAAGGACTAGCGGGAGATGCCGGGGAGCTGTTTTTT. It codes for CASSEGLAGDAGELFF.

This clonotype was seen only a few times. The chain's CDR3 is CASSPRGDEQFF. CDR3 DNA sequence: TGTGCCAGCAGCCCCAGGGGCGATGAGCAGTTCTTC. The rearrangement joins TRBV7-2 to TRBJ2-1; possibly TRBD1 for D (6 bases). Deletions cut 5 bases from V and 8 bases from J, with 10 bases between. Germline-derived CDR1 and CDR2 are SGHTA and FQGNSA. The length of the CDR3 is 12 residues.

This clonotype has just a few counts. A much larger clonotype is one base distant, so this may be a read error. The chain has TRBV11-2 and TRBJ2-5, with TRBD2 matching over 10 bases. Germline V lookup: CDR1 SGHAT, CDR2 FQNNGV. The CDR3 loop spans 15 amino acids. The CDR3 region has the DNA TGTGCCAGCAGCCCCCGGACTAGCGGAAAAGAGACCCGGTACTTC. Its protein is CASSPRTSGKETRYF. The full variable domain, rest sourced from reference TRBV11-2 and TRBJ2-5, is EAGVAQSPRYKIIEKRQSVAFWCNPISGHATLYWYQQILGQGPKLLIQFQNNGVVDDSQLPKDRFSAERLKGVDSTLKIQPAKLEDSAVYLCASSPRTSGKETRYFGPGTRLLVL.

This clonotype was recorded at least ten times. The V call is TRBV2, the J call TRBJ1-1; D is unclear. The CDR3 loop spans 13 amino acids. V gave up 7 bases and J gave up 1 base, with 10 bases separating them. CDR1 and CDR2 from the germline V gene are SNHLY and FYNNEI. The chain's CDR3 is CASIGHKNTEAFF. The CDR3 DNA is TGTGCCAGCATCGGGCACAAGAACACTGAAGCTTTCTTT.

This clonotype was counted many times. The chain is built from TRBV29-1 and TRBJ1-2; maybe TRBD1 (6 bases). In germline, CDR1 is SQVTM, CDR2 ANQGSEA. This CDR3 spans 13 amino acids. With 6 bases removed from V and 6 bases from J, the gap between germline ends came to 17 bases. CDR3 in DNA: TGCAGCGTCCGGGGGGCAGGTCTGAATGGCTACACCTTC. This gives the protein CSVRGAGLNGYTF.

This clonotype was recorded many times. The V gene is TRBV25-1, the J gene TRBJ2-7; D not resolved. V was shortened by 0 bases and J by 1 base, with 10 bases between the two germline ends. Germline values: CDR1 MGHDK, CDR2 SYGVNS. The CDR3 has 15 residues. CDR3 loop: CASSEYIHGSYEQYF. As DNA, the CDR3 is TGTGCCAGCAGTGAATATATTCATGGATCCTACGAGCAGTACTTC.

In its sample, this clonotype ranks as medium-sized. The CDR3, as DNA: TGTGCCAGCAGCTTACAAGCGGGGTACTACGAGCAGTACTTC. This codes for CASSLQAGYYEQYF. The chain is built from TRBV7-2 and TRBJ2-7; TRBD2 matches 7 bases. Germline V gene sequence: CDR1 SGHTA, CDR2 FQGNSA. The J segment lost 3 bases and the V segment lost 2 bases, leaving 4 bases of the junction unmatched. The CDR3 is 14 residues long.

V gene TRBV23-1 combines with J gene TRBJ2-5; perhaps TRBD2 as D (6 bases). TRBV23-1 is placed among ORFs of uncertain function. The CDR3 sequence is 14 residues long. The V gene lost 6 bases and the J gene lost 4 bases, with 15 bases spanning the gap. CDR3 DNA sequence: TGCGCCAGCAGCCTACGGGGGTCCCCAGAGACCCAGTACTTC. Translated: CASSLRGSPETQYF.

This clonotype was observed at least ten times. This chain joins TRBV4-3 and TRBJ2-5, with D uncertain. V lost 0 bases and J 5 bases, leaving 4 bases between the germline ends. Germline-derived CDR1 and CDR2 are LGHNA and YSLEER. This CDR3 has 12 amino acids. This CDR3 is CASSQDRETQYF. The CDR3 DNA is TGCGCCAGCAGCCAAGATCGGGAGACCCAGTACTTC.

This clonotype was detected only a few times. The chain recombines TRBV4-3 with TRBJ2-1, with 15 bases fitting TRBD2. Germline assignment: CDR1 LGHNA and CDR2 YSLEER. This CDR3 has 16 residues. Trimming took 4 bases from V and 3 from J; bases not matched to a gene: 1. The CDR3 DNA is TGCGCCAGCAGCCCGGGACTAGCGGGGGGCTACAATGAGCAGTTCTTC. It codes for CASSPGLAGGYNEQFF.

As concerns this clonotype: With a much larger clone just one base away, this may be a read error. J is TRBJ1-1 and V is TRBV3-1, with D uncertain. From germline, CDR1 is LGHDT and CDR2 YNNKEL (reference sequence). The CDR3 length is 11 residues. The CDR3 loop reads CAGSQLHEAFF. The CDR3 nucleotides are TGTGCCGGCAGCCAACTGCATGAAGCTTTCTTT.

This clonotype was seen repeatedly, ten times or more. The CDR3 nucleotides read TGCAGTGCTAGGGGGGGCTCCTACAATGAGCAGTTCTTC. Encoded protein: CSARGGSYNEQFF. This chain joins TRBV20-1 and TRBJ2-1; D is perhaps TRBD2 (6 bases). CDR1 is DFQATT and CDR2 is SNEGSKA in the germline V gene (reference sequence). The CDR3 sequence is 13 residues long. V lost 3 bases, J lost 0 bases, and 6 bases lay in between.

This clonotype came up many times. This CDR3 reads CASSPDPPVGYTF. CDR3 coding DNA: TGTGCCAGCAGCCCTGACCCCCCCGTTGGCTACACCTTC. This sequence joins TRBV7-9 and TRBJ1-2; D unclear. Germline loops: CDR1 SEHNR, CDR2 FQNEAQ (reference sequence). This CDR3 contains 13 residues. V gave up 5 bases and J gave up 7 bases, with 14 bases separating them.